What follows is one TCR beta chain and its context. What it binds is unknown. CD8 cells classed as naive were CD45RO-negative and positively selected for CCR7, excluding terminally differentiated effector memory CD45RA+ cells. The V gene's germline CDR1 is SGHAT and CDR2 FQNNGV. Trimming stripped 4 bases from V and 6 bases from J, with 12 bases between. This CDR3 is built from 13 residues. This entry belongs to a study of shared clonotypes between healthy human individuals. Findings of the study overall: Clonotypes shared by all four sorted-subset donors had higher generation probabilities than non-shared clonotypes. Estimated clonotype richness was generally higher in naive than memory subsets. Between a few donors, naive CD4 clonotypes were shared at a level of roughly 5.5%.

Sorted-subset replicate PCRs used roughly 210 ng of genomic DNA. This amount corresponded to 33,000 or so T cell genomes. Sequencing used immunoSEQ multiplex PCR; TCRdb keeps in-frame clones, though not all of them. The sample holds approximately 810,000 clones, 80% to 95% seen once. The chain is built from TRBV11-2 and TRBJ2-5; no clear D gene. The TCR sequence derives from a man aged 25 to 45 in good health. Sequenced input: naive CD8+ T cells sorted from blood. The CDR3 here is CASSSPSRKTQYF. Here the CDR3 DNA reads TGTGCCAGCAGCTCCCCCAGCAGAAAGACCCAGTACTTC.